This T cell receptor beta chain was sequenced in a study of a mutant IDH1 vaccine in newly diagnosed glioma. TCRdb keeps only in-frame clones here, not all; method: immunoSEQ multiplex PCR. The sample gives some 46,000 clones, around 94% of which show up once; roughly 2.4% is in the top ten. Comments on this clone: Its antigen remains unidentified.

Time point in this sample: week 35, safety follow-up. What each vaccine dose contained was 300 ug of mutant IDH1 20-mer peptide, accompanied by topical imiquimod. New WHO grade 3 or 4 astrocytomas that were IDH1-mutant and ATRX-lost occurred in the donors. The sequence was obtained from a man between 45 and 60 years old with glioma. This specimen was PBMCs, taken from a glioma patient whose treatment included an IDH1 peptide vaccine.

The CDR3 region is CASSTGRNEQFF. The CDR3 region has the DNA TGTGCCAGCAGTACCGGTCGCAATGAGCAGTTCTTC. The V and J genes are TRBV4-2 and TRBJ2-1; D is uncertain. Germline loops: CDR1 LGHNA, CDR2 YNFKEQ. CDR3 length: 12 residues. Trimming removed 6 bases from V and 6 bases from J, with 9 bases in between.